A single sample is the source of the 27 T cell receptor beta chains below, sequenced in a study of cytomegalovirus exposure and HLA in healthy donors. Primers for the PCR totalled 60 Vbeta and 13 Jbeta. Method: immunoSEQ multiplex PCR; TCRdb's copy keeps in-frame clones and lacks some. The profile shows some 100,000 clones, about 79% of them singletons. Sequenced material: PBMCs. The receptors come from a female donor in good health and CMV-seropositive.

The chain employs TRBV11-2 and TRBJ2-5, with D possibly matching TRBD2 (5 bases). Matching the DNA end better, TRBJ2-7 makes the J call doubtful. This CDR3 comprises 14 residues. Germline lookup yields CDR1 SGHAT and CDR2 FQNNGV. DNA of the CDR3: TGTGCCAGCAGCTTAGTGAGGGATGACTACGAGCAGTACTTC. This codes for CASSLVRDDYEQYF.

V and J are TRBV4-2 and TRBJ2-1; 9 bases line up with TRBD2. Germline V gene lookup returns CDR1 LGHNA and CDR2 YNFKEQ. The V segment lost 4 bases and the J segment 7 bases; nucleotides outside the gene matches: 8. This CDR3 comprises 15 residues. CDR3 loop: CASSPGGGGVNEQFF. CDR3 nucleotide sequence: TGTGCCAGCAGCCCCGGTGGCGGGGGGGTAAATGAGCAGTTCTTC.

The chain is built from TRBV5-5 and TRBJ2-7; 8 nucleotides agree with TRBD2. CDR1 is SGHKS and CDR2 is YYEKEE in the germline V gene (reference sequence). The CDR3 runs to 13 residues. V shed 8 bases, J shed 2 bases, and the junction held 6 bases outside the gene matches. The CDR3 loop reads CASSPGGAYEQYF. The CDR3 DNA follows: TGTGCCAGTTCTCCCGGGGGGGCCTACGAGCAGTACTTC.

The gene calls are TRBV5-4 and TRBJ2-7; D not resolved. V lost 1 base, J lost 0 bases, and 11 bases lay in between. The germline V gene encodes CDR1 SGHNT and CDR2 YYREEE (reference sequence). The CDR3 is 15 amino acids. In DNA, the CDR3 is TGTGCCAGCAGCTTGAGAGTGGGCAGCTCCTACGAGCAGTACTTC. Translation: CASSLRVGSSYEQYF. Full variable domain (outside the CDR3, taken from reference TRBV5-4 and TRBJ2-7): ETGVTQSPTHLIKTRGQQVTLRCSSQSGHNTVSWYQQALGQGPQFIFQYYREEENGRGNFPPRFSGLQFPNYSSELNVNALELDDSALYLCASSLRVGSSYEQYFGPGTRLTVT.

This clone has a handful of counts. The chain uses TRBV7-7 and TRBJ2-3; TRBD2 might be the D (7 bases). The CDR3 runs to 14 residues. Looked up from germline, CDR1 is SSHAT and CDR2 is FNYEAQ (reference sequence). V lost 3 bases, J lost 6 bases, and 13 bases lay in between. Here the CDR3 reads CASSLGGAGDTQYF. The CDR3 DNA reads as TGTGCCAGCAGCTTGGGGGGGGCAGGGGATACGCAGTATTTT.

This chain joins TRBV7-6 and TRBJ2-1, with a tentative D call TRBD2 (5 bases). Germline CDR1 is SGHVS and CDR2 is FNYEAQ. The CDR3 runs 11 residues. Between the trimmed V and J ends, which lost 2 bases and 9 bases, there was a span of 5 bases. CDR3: CASSLSGEQFF. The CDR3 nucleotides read TGTGCCAGCAGCTTAAGCGGTGAGCAGTTCTTC.

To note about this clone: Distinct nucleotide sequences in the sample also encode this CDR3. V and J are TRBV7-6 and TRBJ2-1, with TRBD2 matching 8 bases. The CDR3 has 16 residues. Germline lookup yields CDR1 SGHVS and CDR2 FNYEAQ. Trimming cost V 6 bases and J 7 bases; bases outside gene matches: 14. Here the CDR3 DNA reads TGTGCCAGCAGACCCATAGGACGGGAGGGCCAGAATGAGCAGTTCTTC. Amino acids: CASRPIGREGQNEQFF.

The CDR3 DNA reads as TGTGCCAGCAGCTTGTGGGACAAACGAGGCTACACCTTC. Protein product: CASSLWDKRGYTF. The genes are TRBV5-4 and TRBJ1-2, with D perhaps matching TRBD1 (6 bases). CDR1 and CDR2 (germline): SGHNT, YYREEE (reference sequence). Between the trimmed V and J ends, which lost 1 base and 8 bases, there was a span of 12 bases. The CDR3 loop spans 13 amino acids.

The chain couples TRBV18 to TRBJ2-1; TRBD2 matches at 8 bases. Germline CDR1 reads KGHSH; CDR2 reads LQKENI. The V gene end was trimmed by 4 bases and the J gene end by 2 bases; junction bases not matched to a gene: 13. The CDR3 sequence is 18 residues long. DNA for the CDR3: TGTGCCAGCTCACTGCTCGGGAGCGGGAGAGGGGCCTACAATGAGCAGTTCTTC. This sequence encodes CASSLLGSGRGAYNEQFF.

DNA for the CDR3: TGCGCCAGCAGCTTGGCGGCAGGCCGGGGTGGGGCCAACGTCCTGACTTTC. Protein product: CASSLAAGRGGANVLTF. The V and J genes are TRBV5-1 and TRBJ2-6, with TRBD2 as a possible D gene (5 bases). Germline CDR1 and CDR2: SGHRS and YFSETQ. The CDR3 is made up of 17 amino acids. V gave up 0 bases and J gave up 3 bases, with 13 bases separating them.

This CDR3 reads CASHPSGQGGYQPQHF. CDR3 DNA sequence: TGTGCCAGTCATCCTTCGGGACAGGGAGGGTATCAGCCCCAGCATTTT. V usage is TRBV19 and J usage is TRBJ1-5, with 9 bases lining up with TRBD1. The trim removed 8 bases at V and 5 bases at J, leaving 13 bases unmatched. Germline CDR1 LNHDA, CDR2 SQIVND (reference sequence). The CDR3 is 16 residues long. Combining the CDR3 with reference TRBV19 and TRBJ1-5 gives the whole variable domain DGGITQSPKYLFRKEGQNVTLSCEQNLNHDAMYWYRQDPGQGLRLIYYSQIVNDFQKGDIAEGYSVSREKKESFPLTVTSAQKNPTAFYLCASHPSGQGGYQPQHFGDGTRLSIL.

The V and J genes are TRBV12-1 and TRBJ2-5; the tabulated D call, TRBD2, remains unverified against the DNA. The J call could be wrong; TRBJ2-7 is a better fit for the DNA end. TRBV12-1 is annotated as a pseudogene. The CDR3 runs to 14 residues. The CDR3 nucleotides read TGTGCCAGCGAGCCAGGAGGGCCGAGCTACGAGCAGTACTTC. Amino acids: CASEPGGPSYEQYF.

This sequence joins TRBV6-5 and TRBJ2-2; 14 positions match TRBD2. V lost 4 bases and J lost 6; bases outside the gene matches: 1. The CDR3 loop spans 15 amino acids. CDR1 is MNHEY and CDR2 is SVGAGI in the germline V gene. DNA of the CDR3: TGTGCCAGCAGTTCGACTAGCGGGAGGGCCGGGGAGCTGTTTTTT. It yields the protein CASSSTSGRAGELFF.

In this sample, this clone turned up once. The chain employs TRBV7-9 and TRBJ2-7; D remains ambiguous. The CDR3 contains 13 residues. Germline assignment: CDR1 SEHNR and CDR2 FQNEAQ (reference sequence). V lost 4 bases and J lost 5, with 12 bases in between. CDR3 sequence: CASSSHLRDEQYF. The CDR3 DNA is TGTGCCAGCAGCTCGCATTTACGAGACGAGCAGTACTTC.

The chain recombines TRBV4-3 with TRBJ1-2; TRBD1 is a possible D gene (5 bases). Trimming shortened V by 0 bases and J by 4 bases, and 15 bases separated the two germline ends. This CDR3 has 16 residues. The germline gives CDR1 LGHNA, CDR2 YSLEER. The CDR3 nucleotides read TGCGCCAGCAGCCAAGATGGGGCAGGGAACGTCTATGGCTACACCTTC. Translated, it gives CASSQDGAGNVYGYTF.

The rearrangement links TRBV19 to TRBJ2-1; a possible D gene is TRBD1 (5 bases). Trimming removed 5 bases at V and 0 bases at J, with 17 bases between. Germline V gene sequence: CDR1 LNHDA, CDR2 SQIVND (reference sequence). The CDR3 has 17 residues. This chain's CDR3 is CASSPLPKGRSYNEQFF. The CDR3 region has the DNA TGTGCCAGTAGTCCACTCCCCAAGGGGCGCTCCTACAATGAGCAGTTCTTC. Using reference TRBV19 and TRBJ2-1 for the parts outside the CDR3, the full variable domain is DGGITQSPKYLFRKEGQNVTLSCEQNLNHDAMYWYRQDPGQGLRLIYYSQIVNDFQKGDIAEGYSVSREKKESFPLTVTSAQKNPTAFYLCASSPLPKGRSYNEQFFGPGTRLTVL.

The CDR3 coding sequence is TGTGCCAGCAAAACCGGGACAGGGAGCCACGAGCAGTACTTC. It is translated as CASKTGTGSHEQYF. The chain joins TRBV6-5 to TRBJ2-7, with 9 bases fitting TRBD1. The CDR3 runs to 14 residues. V lost 7 bases and J lost 5; bases outside the gene matches: 9. Germline CDR1 MNHEY, CDR2 SVGAGI.

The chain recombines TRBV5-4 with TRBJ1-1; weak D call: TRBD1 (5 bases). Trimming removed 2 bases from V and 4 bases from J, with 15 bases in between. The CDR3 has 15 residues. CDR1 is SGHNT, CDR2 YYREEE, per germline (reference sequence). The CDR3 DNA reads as TGTGCCAGCAGCTTTGGTGGGGGGGTCGGCACTGAAGCTTTCTTT. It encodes CASSFGGGVGTEAFF.

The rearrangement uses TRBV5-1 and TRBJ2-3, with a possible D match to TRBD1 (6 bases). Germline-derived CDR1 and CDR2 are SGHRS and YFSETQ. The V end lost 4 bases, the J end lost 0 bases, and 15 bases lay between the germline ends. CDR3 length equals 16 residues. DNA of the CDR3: TGCGCCAGCAGCCACAACGGACAGACTAGCACAGATACGCAGTATTTT. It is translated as CASSHNGQTSTDTQYF.

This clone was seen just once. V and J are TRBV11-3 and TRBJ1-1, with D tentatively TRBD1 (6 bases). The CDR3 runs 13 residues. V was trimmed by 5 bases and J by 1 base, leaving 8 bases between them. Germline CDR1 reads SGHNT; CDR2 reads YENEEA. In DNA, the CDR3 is TGTGCCAGCAGCGGACAGCGGAACACTGAAGCTTTCTTT. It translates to CASSGQRNTEAFF.

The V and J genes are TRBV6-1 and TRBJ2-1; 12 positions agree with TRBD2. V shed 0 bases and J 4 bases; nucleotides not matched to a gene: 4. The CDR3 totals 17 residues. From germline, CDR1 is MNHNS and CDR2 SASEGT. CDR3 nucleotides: TGTGCCAGCAGTGAAGCCCTAGCGGGGGGGATATACAATGAGCAGTTCTTC. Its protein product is CASSEALAGGIYNEQFF.

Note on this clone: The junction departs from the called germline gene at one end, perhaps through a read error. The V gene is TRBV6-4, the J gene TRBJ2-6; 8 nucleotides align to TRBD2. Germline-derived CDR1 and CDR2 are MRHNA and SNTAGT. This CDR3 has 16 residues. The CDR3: CASSDSTGRGANGLTF. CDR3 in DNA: TGTGCCAGCAGTGACTCGACGGGGCGGGGGGCCAACGGCCTGACTTTC.

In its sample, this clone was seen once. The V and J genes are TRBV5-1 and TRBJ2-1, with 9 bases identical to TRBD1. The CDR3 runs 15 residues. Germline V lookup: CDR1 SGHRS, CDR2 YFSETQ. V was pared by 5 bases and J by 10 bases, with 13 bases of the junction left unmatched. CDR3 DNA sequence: TGCGCCAGCAGGGGTGTCGGGACAGGGAATAAAGAGCAGTTCTTC. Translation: CASRGVGTGNKEQFF.

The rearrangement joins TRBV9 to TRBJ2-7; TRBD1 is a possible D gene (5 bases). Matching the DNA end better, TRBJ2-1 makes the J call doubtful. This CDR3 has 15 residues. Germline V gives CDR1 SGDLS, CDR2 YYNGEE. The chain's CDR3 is CASSVVGASYNEQFF. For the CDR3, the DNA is TGTGCCAGCAGCGTTGTAGGGGCCTCCTACAATGAGCAGTTCTTC.

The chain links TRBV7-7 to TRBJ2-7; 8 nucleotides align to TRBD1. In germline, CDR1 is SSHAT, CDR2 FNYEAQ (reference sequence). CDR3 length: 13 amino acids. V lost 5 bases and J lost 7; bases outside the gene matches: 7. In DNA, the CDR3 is TGTGCCAGCAGCAAGGACAGGGCTCAGGAGCAGTACTTC. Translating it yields CASSKDRAQEQYF.

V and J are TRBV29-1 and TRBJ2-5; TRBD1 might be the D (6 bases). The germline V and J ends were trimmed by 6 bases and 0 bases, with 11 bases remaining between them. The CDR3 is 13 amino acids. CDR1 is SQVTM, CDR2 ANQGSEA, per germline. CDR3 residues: CSVLGTHQETQYF. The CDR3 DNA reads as TGCAGCGTCCTTGGGACACACCAAGAGACCCAGTACTTC.

The CDR3 DNA reads as TGTGCCAGCAGTCCCCCCGGGGAATGGGAAAAACTGTTTTTT. The encoded protein is CASSPPGEWEKLFF. The chain links TRBV11-2 to TRBJ1-4; D unclear. Germline V gene sequence: CDR1 SGHAT, CDR2 FQNNGV. The CDR3 is 14 residues long. Trimming took off 6 bases at V and 8 bases at J, with 16 bases between the two ends.